The 4 T cell receptor beta chains listed next were all sequenced from one sample in a study of cytotoxic CD8 clonotypes in ibrutinib-treated CLL. Profiling relied on immunoSEQ multiplex PCR, and the TCRdb table lists in-frame clones only, not all of them. The sample has some 120,000 clones; around 80% are singletons. Source: PBMCs, taken after 24 months of ibrutinib treatment. These receptors were obtained from a human donor with chronic lymphocytic leukemia.

The V gene is TRBV9, the J gene TRBJ1-4; TRBD1 agrees at 10 bases. Germline CDR1 and CDR2: SGDLS and YYNGEE. The ends lost 4 bases at V and 5 bases at J; junction bases unmatched: 14. The CDR3 has 18 residues. CDR3 DNA sequence: TGTGCCAGCAGCACCCCCCTCGGGACAGGGGCCACAAATGAAAAACTGTTTTTT. Protein product: CASSTPLGTGATNEKLFF.

V gene TRBV27 combines with J gene TRBJ1-1; possibly TRBD1 for D (6 bases). Trimming pared 5 bases from V and 3 bases from J, leaving 10 bases between. The CDR3 length is 13 residues. CDR1 and CDR2 (germline): MNHEY, SMNVEV (reference sequence). CDR3 in DNA: TGTGCCAGCAGTCCCTGGACAGACACTGAAGCTTTCTTT. Translation: CASSPWTDTEAFF.

This clone has a single count. The chain couples TRBV6-6 to TRBJ2-4; 7 nucleotides line up with TRBD1. The CDR3 spans 14 residues. Germline V gives CDR1 MNHNY, CDR2 SVGAGI (reference sequence). Trimming at V came to 6 bases and at J to 5 bases, leaving 7 bases not matched to a gene. CDR3 sequence (DNA): TGTGCCAGCAGCCGGGGACAGAGGGAAAACATTCAGTACTTC. The encoded protein is CASSRGQRENIQYF.

This clone was detected only a few times. This chain joins TRBV28 and TRBJ2-7; 7 bases match TRBD1. Germline loops: CDR1 MDHEN, CDR2 SYDVKM. V gave up 6 bases and J gave up 9 bases; unmatched junction bases: 8. This CDR3 region has 12 residues. This CDR3 is CASRRQGLGQYF. In DNA form, the CDR3 reads TGTGCCAGCAGACGACAGGGTTTGGGGCAGTACTTC.